This T cell receptor beta chain appears in the sequencing data of a study of T cell repertoires in urothelial bladder cancer (dated by TCRdb to the late 2010s). At the level of the whole study: Of the roughly 12 resected lesions, three were clinically staged as cT0, three as cTa, three as cT1 and three as cT2 or greater. TCR repertoire clonality in bladder tumors was compared with TCR repertoire clonality in benign bladder inflammation. A total of around 12 patients who had bladder lesions and were undergoing transurethral resection were prospectively identified. Eleven to twelve resected bladder lesions were studied, comprising urothelial carcinoma (UC+) and benign (UC-) specimens.

The immunoSEQ assay was used to sequence the CDR3 region of the TCR beta chain. The original methods were these. T-cell fraction, clonal dominance and maximum TCR clone frequency were calculated for each specimen. As stored in TCRdb, this immuneACCESS dataset retains in-frame rearrangements with V and J assigned. A fraction of the clones does not appear; measured against another copy, unresolved V genes explain less than half of the discrepancy, and the remainder lacks a known reason. The DNA was the basis for D and trimming; V, J and clone size are from that table. The sample profile shows over 10,000 clones; around two thirds of them were found once. Almost 9% of the sample is taken by the ten largest. The full study reports these points: Urothelial carcinoma specimens had a median of approximately 5,000 T cells, fewer than the median of roughly 26,000 seen in benign specimens. Carcinoma specimens had a median tumor infiltrating lymphocyte percentage of about 2%, while benign specimens had a median of roughly 13%. In carcinoma specimens a single T-cell clone made up as much as 17% of infiltrating lymphocytes, compared with roughly 2% in benign specimens.

Concerning this clone: It has no known antigen specificity. No quality values exist for individual bases; no much larger clone is one base distant.

Specimens of bladder lesions were obtained during transurethral resection and kept at -80C. From bladder specimens obtained at transurethral resection, DNA was extracted. The germline V gene provides CDR1 SGHTA and CDR2 FQGNSA. V and J are trimmed by 3 bases and 4 bases, and the gene matches miss 13 bases of the junction. Reading from cysteine to phenylalanine, the CDR3 counts 18 amino acids. The only DNA kept is the CDR3, 54 bases in frame from the first base. The rearranged chain carries TRBV7-2 and TRBJ2-5; a stretch of 11 junction bases matches TRBD2. The sample consisted of tumor-infiltrating cells from bladder cancer. This sequence was found in a human donor with urothelial carcinoma. The CDR3 region reads CASSFRAPGLAGGETQYF. The DNA reads as follows: TGTGCCAGCAGCTTTAGAGCCCCCGGTCTAGCGGGGGGAGAGACCCAGTACTTC.